These T cell receptor beta chains were read from a single sample in a study of blood T cell repertoires in COVID-19. Data came from immunoSEQ multiplex PCR; TCRdb stores just in-frame clones and leaves some out. This sample has about 120,000 clones, with about 85% found just once. Sequenced material: peripheral blood. The receptors here all came from a man aged 60 to 69 with acute or convalescent COVID-19. The CDR3 runs from the conserved cysteine through the conserved F or W. A D gene is named only where the DNA matches it firmly.

v_call	cdr3_length	d_call	j_call	cdr3_aa
TRBV28	14	NA	TRBJ2-1	CASSFPEPYNEQFF
TRBV5-4	16	TRBD1	TRBJ2-7	CASSLGGNRGIYEQYF
TRBV9	16	TRBD2	TRBJ2-3	CASSAPGTSGPDTQYF
TRBV3-1/TRBV3-2	13	NA	TRBJ1-2	CASSQVRGGSYTF
TRBV5-1	16	NA	TRBJ2-2	CASSLAGNRNTGELFF
TRBV24-1	16	TRBD1	TRBJ1-5	CATSDPRTGNNQPQHF
TRBV6-5	15	NA	TRBJ2-7	CASSSVTGSPYEQYF
TRBV5-4	15	TRBD2	TRBJ2-7	CASSFSSGLSYEQYF
TRBV29-1	12	NA	TRBJ2-1	CSVEASYNEQFF
TRBV9	16	TRBD1	TRBJ2-6	CASSSHRGLGANVLTF
TRBV10-1	17	TRBD2	TRBJ2-2	CASSERGTSGNTGELFF
TRBV7-3	14	NA	TRBJ2-5	CASSLGFQGEAQYF
TRBV7-3	17	TRBD2	TRBJ2-3	CASSFPPGGAPTDTQYF
TRBV9	15	TRBD2	TRBJ2-3	CASSPGGGKIDTQYF
TRBV20-1	11	NA	TRBJ2-5	CSAKRQETQYF
TRBV7-2	16	NA	TRBJ1-6	CASSLSGWASNSPLHF
TRBV19	14	NA	TRBJ2-2	CASSRSSGTGELFF
TRBV6-5	15	NA	TRBJ1-1	CASSREDRLNTEAFF
TRBV19	16	NA	TRBJ1-1	CASSRDNNLANTEAFF
TRBV19	16	TRBD2	TRBJ2-3	CASSIAAGSRTDTQYF
TRBV28	14	TRBD1	TRBJ1-5	CATTGTGDDQPQHF
TRBV27	15	NA	TRBJ1-2	CASSLSRGLNYGYTF
TRBV28	14	NA	TRBJ2-1	CASSSRQGRNEQFF
TRBV6-2/TRBV6-3	14	TRBD1	TRBJ1-1	CASSLTGMNTEAFF
TRBV5-5	16	TRBD2	TRBJ2-7	CASSFLGLARSYEQYF
TRBV19	14	TRBD1	TRBJ1-5	CASSQTGRDQPQHF
TRBV5-1	13	NA	TRBJ2-7	CASSWSEVGEQYF
TRBV6-6	13	NA	TRBJ2-7	CASSRQNNYEQYF
TRBV30	14	NA	TRBJ1-2	CAWKQSERVRGYTF
TRBV4-1	16	TRBD2	TRBJ2-1	CASSQDLGRGDNEQFF
TRBV5-6	15	NA	TRBJ2-5	CASSSYRDPQETQYF
TRBV27	16	TRBD2	TRBJ2-7	CASSPQILAGIDEQYF
TRBV19	14	TRBD1	TRBJ2-1	CASTPRTGEHEQFF
TRBV6-5	16	TRBD1	TRBJ2-4	CASSYLTGGAKNIQYF
TRBV5-1	15	TRBD2	TRBJ2-3	CASSSNSGNTDTQYF
TRBV28	16	TRBD2	TRBJ2-1	CASSSLGTSGYNEQFF
TRBV11-2	16	NA	TRBJ1-1	CASRRTGMGRNTEAFF
TRBV29-1	15	TRBD2	TRBJ2-3	CSVEDWKRGRGTQYF
TRBV12-3/TRBV12-4	12	NA	TRBJ1-2	CASSLWGDGYTF
TRBV7-2	15	NA	TRBJ1-5	CASSLEGGRNQPQHF
TRBV2	17	NA	TRBJ2-7	CASSEQGKLQAPYEQYF
TRBV29-1	13	NA	TRBJ1-3	CSVGVATGNTIYF
TRBV28	16	TRBD1	TRBJ2-6	CASSFRGRTGANVLTF
TRBV5-8	14	NA	TRBJ1-5	CASSLRGINQPQHF
TRBV19	15	TRBD2	TRBJ2-1	CASAPPSGVANEQFF
TRBV24-1	14	NA	TRBJ2-5	CATSASSESETQYF
TRBV29-1	10	NA	TRBJ2-1	CSVVYNEQFF
TRBV6-2/TRBV6-3	13	TRBD1	TRBJ1-2	CASSQQGNYGYTF
TRBV15	14	NA	TRBJ2-7	CATSRDRGRYEQYF
TRBV2	12	NA	TRBJ2-1	CASSETGVEQFF
TRBV3-1/TRBV3-2	12	TRBD2	TRBJ2-1	CASSQVAGEQFF
TRBV28	15	NA	TRBJ1-6	CATRGGGAGNSPLHF